This T cell receptor beta chain appears in the sequencing data of a study of blood T cells in healthy people across ages. Study findings and constraints: The unknown donor CMV status may have confounded expanded clonotype changes.

Primed by a sample-barcoded 5' primer and a J-beta primer mix, a second PCR proceeded for 7 to 11 cycles. TCRdb used MiXCR to reprocess the 5' RACE reads, holding one entry per CDR3 protein. The sample has roughly 2 million distinct CDR3 sequences, roughly 52% seen once; the top ten hold approximately 2.1%. The CDR3 sequence is 16 residues long. Germline values: CDR1 SNHLY, CDR2 FYNNEI. J was trimmed by 0 bases and V by 4 bases; bases with no gene match: 8. This clonotype occurred once. The antigen is undetermined. The chain links TRBV2 to TRBJ2-5; 7 bases map to TRBD2. Input material: blood. This TCR derives from a woman in her thirties or forties in good health. CDR3 coding DNA: TGTGCCAGCAGTGCTATTGGAGCGGGATACCAAGAGACCCAGTACTTC. Residues: CASSAIGAGYQETQYF.